This TCR beta chain stems from a study of blood T cells in healthy people across ages. Using a J-beta primer mix together with a sample-barcoded 5' primer, a second PCR was run for roughly 7 to 11 cycles. Each cDNA was tagged by a template-switch adaptor containing 12 random nucleotides. From the 5' RACE reads, TCRdb called clonotypes with MiXCR, one entry per CDR3 protein. The sample holds some 860,000 distinct CDR3 sequences, around three fifths seen once. Drawn from each donor were roughly 10 milliliters of peripheral blood. General study results and limits: The study found more naive CD4+ cells and higher diversity in long-lived than aged donors. It was not known whether donors were CMV positive (a possible confounder of expanded clonotype changes).

About this clonotype itself: As yet, its antigen is unknown.

Losses at the gene ends were 6 bases for V and 2 bases for J; bases not matched to a gene: 6. This CDR3 region has 14 residues. Germline V gives CDR1 MDHEN, CDR2 SYDVKM. The sequenced sample was blood. This sequence was found in a man aged 35-49 years in good health. The chain links TRBV28 to TRBJ2-7, with 8 bases fitting TRBD1. The CDR3 DNA reads as TGTGCCAGCAGCTCAGGGGGCCTTCCCTACGAGCAGTACTTC. This encodes CASSSGGLPYEQYF.